Listed here are 22 T cell receptor beta chains from one sample, sequenced in a study of cytomegalovirus exposure and HLA in healthy donors. Repertoires were generated with immunoSEQ multiplex PCR, while TCRdb's copy carries only in-frame clones and drops some. The table records about 58,000 clones, more than 90% of them present only once. The sequencing input was PBMCs. The receptors come from a man younger than 35 in good health and CMV-seronegative.

The gene calls are TRBV28 and TRBJ1-1; weak D call: TRBD1 (6 bases). V lost 4 bases to trimming and J lost 1 base, with 28 bases between them. Germline CDR1 is MDHEN and CDR2 is SYDVKM. This CDR3 region has 20 residues. This chain's CDR3 is CASSYNLGGGTSTSNTEAFF. Written as DNA, the CDR3 is TGTGCCAGCAGTTACAACCTAGGGGGGGGGACAAGCACTTCGAACACTGAAGCTTTCTTT.

The J gene is TRBJ2-7, the V gene TRBV6-5; D might be TRBD2 (6 bases). The V gene's germline CDR1 is MNHEY and CDR2 SVGAGI. This CDR3 comprises 13 residues. The V and J ends lost 8 bases and 2 bases respectively, with 13 bases between them. CDR3 sequence (DNA): TGTGCCAGCTGCGCGGGACCGCCCTACGAGCAGTACTTC. Its protein product is CASCAGPPYEQYF.

This rearrangement joins TRBV6-1 to TRBJ1-1, with TRBD1 matching over 7 bases. With 6 bases clipped from V and 6 bases from J, the junction kept 10 bases outside the gene matches. Germline V gives CDR1 MNHNS, CDR2 SASEGT. The CDR3 loop spans 14 amino acids. Here the CDR3 DNA reads TGTGCCAGCAGCCCCCAGGGGGACCGTCCTGAAGCTTTCTTT. Its translation: CASSPQGDRPEAFF.

The V call is TRBV5-1, the J call TRBJ1-2, with 10 bases matching TRBD1. J was trimmed by 3 bases and V by 3 bases; bases with no gene match: 5. The germline CDR1 and CDR2 sequences are SGHRS and YFSETQ. The CDR3 totals 15 residues. The CDR3 DNA follows: TGCGCCAGCAGCTCGAGGGGGACAGGGGACTATGGCTACACCTTC. This gives the protein CASSSRGTGDYGYTF.

The V gene is TRBV9, the J gene TRBJ1-2; D not certain. Between the trimmed V and J ends, which lost 3 bases and 3 bases, there was a span of 9 bases. This CDR3 comprises 13 residues. Germline V gene lookup returns CDR1 SGDLS and CDR2 YYNGEE. Here the CDR3 reads CASSGPVDYGYTF. The CDR3 coding sequence is TGTGCCAGCAGCGGTCCGGTAGACTATGGCTACACCTTC.

This rearrangement joins TRBV7-8 to TRBJ1-4; D is possibly TRBD1 (6 bases). The CDR3 is 15 amino acids. The V end lost 1 base, the J end lost 4 bases, and 10 bases lay between the germline ends. Per the germline V gene, CDR1 is SGHVS and CDR2 is FQNEAQ. The chain's CDR3 is CASSLVQGFNEKLFF. The DNA of the CDR3 is TGTGCCAGCAGCTTAGTTCAGGGGTTTAATGAAAAACTGTTTTTT.

The V gene is TRBV5-4, the J gene TRBJ2-1, with 7 bases lining up with TRBD2. V lost 4 bases to trimming and J lost 5 bases; unmatched junction nucleotides: 9. Per the germline V gene, CDR1 is SGHNT and CDR2 is YYREEE (reference sequence). The CDR3 covers 15 residues. The DNA of the CDR3 is TGTGCCAGCAGCCTCCCGGGGACTACAAACAATGAGCAGTTCTTC. It is translated as CASSLPGTTNNEQFF.

The chain uses TRBV5-1 and TRBJ1-3, with a weak D call TRBD1 (5 bases). Deletions cut 0 bases from V and 0 bases from J, with 10 bases between. CDR3 length equals 16 residues. CDR1 is SGHRS and CDR2 is YFSETQ in the germline V gene. The CDR3 DNA reads as TGCGCCAGCAGCTTGGGACAGATAAGCTCTGGAAACACCATATATTTT. Its protein is CASSLGQISSGNTIYF.

This chain connects TRBV1 to TRBJ2-7; the DNA was not compared with TRBD1, the D call given in the table. TRBV1 is a pseudogene segment. CDR3 length: 16 amino acids. The CDR3 loop is CTSSQSGLTGDHEQYF. The CDR3 DNA follows: TGCACCAGCAGCCAATCAGGTCTGACAGGGGACCACGAGCAGTACTTC.

This clone was counted only a few times. The V and J genes are TRBV28 and TRBJ2-2, with unresolved D. Germline V lookup: CDR1 MDHEN, CDR2 SYDVKM. The CDR3 runs to 14 residues. The V and J ends lost 2 bases and 1 base respectively, with 5 bases between them. CDR3: CASSLQQNTGELFF. The CDR3 nucleotides read TGTGCCAGCAGTTTACAACAGAACACCGGGGAGCTGTTTTTT. Full variable domain (remainder filled in from reference TRBV28 and TRBJ2-2): DVKVTQSSRYLVKRTGEKVFLECVQDMDHENMFWYRQDPGLGLRLIYFSYDVKMKEKGDIPEGYSVSREKKERFSLILESASTNQTSMYLCASSLQQNTGELFFGEGSRLTVL.

The V gene is TRBV7-2, the J gene TRBJ1-3, with TRBD1 as a possible D gene (5 bases). The germline gives CDR1 SGHTA, CDR2 FQGNSA. Trimming took off 1 base at V and 4 bases at J, with 14 bases between the two ends. The CDR3 extends over 16 amino acids. CDR3 sequence: CASSLVRGNSGNTIYF. CDR3 in DNA: TGTGCCAGCAGCTTAGTTCGGGGGAATTCCGGAAACACCATATATTTT.

This rearrangement joins TRBV28 to TRBJ2-3; tentatively, D is TRBD2 (5 bases). V was pared by 6 bases and J by 1 base, with 14 bases between. Per germline, CDR1 MDHEN and CDR2 SYDVKM. The CDR3 has 15 amino acids. The CDR3 DNA follows: TGTGCCAGCAGGATTTACGTCGGGGGCACAGATACGCAGTATTTT. Its protein is CASRIYVGGTDTQYF.

The chain uses TRBV21-1 and TRBJ2-7; the table calls TRBD1, which could not be checked here. TRBV21-1 is described as a pseudogene. The length of the CDR3 is 14 residues. In DNA, the CDR3 is TGTGCCAGCAGCCCCCGGGACAGGACCTACGAGCAGTACTTC. Its translation is CASSPRDRTYEQYF.

The chain joins TRBV28 to TRBJ2-5; weak D call: TRBD2 (6 bases). V was shortened by 3 bases and J by 5 bases, with 25 bases between the two germline ends. The CDR3 has 18 residues. The germline V gene has CDR1 MDHEN and CDR2 SYDVKM. CDR3 DNA sequence: TGTGCCAGCAGTTTCCCCACATGGTCCACAGCAGGAGGGGAGACCCAGTACTTC. This gives the protein CASSFPTWSTAGGETQYF.

The chain couples TRBV4-1 to TRBJ2-7, with 7 bases that match TRBD1. CDR1 is MGHRA, CDR2 YSYEKL, per germline. V gave up 0 bases and J gave up 3 bases; unmatched junction bases: 2. CDR3 size: 14 residues. The CDR3, as DNA: TGCGCCAGCAGCCAAGATCCAGGGGGCTACGAGCAGTACTTC. Its translation: CASSQDPGGYEQYF.

The chain joins TRBV4-3 to TRBJ2-1, with 7 bases lining up with TRBD2. Germline CDR1 LGHNA, CDR2 YSLEER. This CDR3 region has 14 residues. Trimming took 4 bases from V and 8 from J; bases not matched to a gene: 8. The CDR3 sequence: CASSRDWTSHEQFF. Here the CDR3 DNA reads TGCGCCAGCAGCCGGGATTGGACTAGTCATGAGCAGTTCTTC.

V gene TRBV4-1 combines with J gene TRBJ1-2; D perhaps matches TRBD1 (6 bases). This CDR3 has 15 amino acids. V was pared by 0 bases and J by 0 bases, with 8 bases between. Germline CDR1 and CDR2: MGHRA and YSYEKL. The CDR3 sequence is CASSQDRTANYGYTF. Here the CDR3 DNA reads TGCGCCAGCAGCCAAGACCGGACAGCTAACTATGGCTACACCTTC.

The chain has TRBV5-8 and TRBJ1-1; D is perhaps TRBD1 (6 bases). The CDR3 has 15 amino acids. The V end lost 1 base, the J end lost 4 bases, and 14 bases lay between the germline ends. Germline CDR1 is SGHTS and CDR2 is YDEGEE. The CDR3 loop is CASSLLGALGTEAFF. CDR3 bases: TGTGCCAGCAGCTTGTTGGGGGCTCTGGGCACTGAAGCTTTCTTT.

The rearrangement uses TRBV19 and TRBJ2-7, with 7 bases identical to TRBD2. J lost 0 bases, V lost 6 bases, and 5 bases had no gene match. Germline assignment: CDR1 LNHDA and CDR2 SQIVND (reference sequence). This CDR3 spans 14 amino acids. CDR3 region: CASSRDYTSYEQYF. CDR3 sequence (DNA): TGTGCCAGTAGCCGGGACTACACCTCCTACGAGCAGTACTTC.

The V and J genes are TRBV4-2 and TRBJ2-1; 8 bases map to TRBD1. The CDR3 is made up of 15 amino acids. Germline V gene sequence: CDR1 LGHNA, CDR2 YNFKEQ. V lost 1 base to trimming and J lost 8 bases; unmatched junction nucleotides: 7. The DNA for the CDR3 is TGTGCCAGCAGCCAAGGACAGGGGTCTGTCCATGAGCAGTTCTTC. It is translated as CASSQGQGSVHEQFF.

This rearrangement joins TRBV27 to TRBJ2-5; TRBD2 matches at 15 bases. The CDR3 totals 16 residues. From germline, CDR1 is MNHEY and CDR2 SMNVEV (reference sequence). V shed 6 bases and J 5 bases; nucleotides not matched to a gene: 7. CDR3: CASSPGLAGGIETQYF. In DNA form, the CDR3 reads TGTGCCAGCAGCCCCGGACTAGCGGGAGGGATCGAGACCCAGTACTTC.

The chain employs TRBV6-4 and TRBJ2-3, with 11 nucleotides matching TRBD2. The CDR3 extends over 15 amino acids. CDR1 MRHNA and CDR2 SNTAGT come from the germline V gene. V lost 6 bases and J lost 2; bases outside the gene matches: 4. CDR3 coding DNA: TGTGCCAGCAGCCCGGGACTAGCGGACACAGATACGCAGTATTTT. Translated: CASSPGLADTDTQYF.